This TCR beta chain was documented in a study of vaccination and CD4 T cells after COVID-19 (dated by TCRdb to the early 2020s). Regarding the study in general: SARS-CoV-2 positivity had been established in the convalescent patients by nasal swab PCR, and mild disease was recorded in about 9 of these patients and severe disease in one. The convalescent cohort comprised six males and four females, including two Hispanic individuals, seven Caucasians, two Asians and one multiracial person. Two doses of either the Pfizer-BioNTech BNT162b2 vaccine (n=8) or the Moderna mRNA-1273 vaccine (n=2) were administered to participants. Post-COVID blood samples were collected from convalescent patients a median of around 96 days after diagnosis, with a range of roughly 35 to 161 days. Post-vaccine blood samples were collected a median of about 11 weeks after the second vaccine dose, ranging from 14 to 241 days. Overlapping spike peptide pools from SARS-CoV-2 and from the common cold coronaviruses HCoV-NL63, HCoV-OC43 and HCoV-229E were used as culture stimuli. In control cultures, a CEFX viral epitope pool was used as positive control, an HIV-1 Nef peptide pool was used as negative control, or no peptide was added. The spike-specific CD4+ TCR repertoire was compared before and after mRNA vaccination in over nine COVID-19 convalescent patients and a few infection-naive healthy vaccine recipients.

Based on the germline V gene (reference sequence), the CDR1 and CDR2 sequences are WNHNN and SYGVQD. The junction shows trimming of 4 bases on V and 1 base on J, plus 13 bases between the germline ends. The CDR3 spans 15 residues, from the cysteine through the phenylalanine. The DNA shown is the 45-base CDR3, in frame from base 1. Turning to this clonotype: The antigen this receptor binds is unknown. No qualities accompany the bases; no much larger clone lies one base away.

The full study reports these points: The study included relatively few convalescent patients and did not analyze early timepoints after natural infection. Of the vaccine-specific clones in convalescent patients, 304 of 307, or nearly all, reacted only to SARS-CoV-2 spike and did not cross-react with common cold coronaviruses. An increase in the median number of SARS-CoV-2-reactive clonotypes from 20 to 25 after infection to 38 after vaccination was observed, but the change was not found to be significant. Among convalescent patients, a median approximately 88% of the SARS-CoV-2-reactive clones seen after vaccination appeared only after vaccination, which suggests priming specific to the vaccine.

This specimen's treatment or condition label, interpreted: approximately 11-day PBMC culture with coronavirus spike peptide pools or control peptides (ViraFEST assay). The ViraFEST assay was used in the study, in which antigen-specific T cells were expanded with peptide pools and expanded clonotypes were subsequently identified by TCR sequencing. Positive SARS-CoV-2 PCR tests in the convalescent patients dated from March to December 2020, before Alpha, Beta and Delta variants emerged in the United States. PBMCs were cultured at fewer than 2.5 million per well in IMDM supplemented with 5% human AB serum and around 9.5 IU/ml IL-2, with around 10 ug/ml peptide pools added. On days 3 and 7, half of the culture medium was replaced with fresh IL-2-containing medium. CD4+ T cells were isolated after less than twelve days of culture through negative selection using the EasySep CD4+ T cell isolation kit. PBMCs were separated from whole blood using Ficoll-Paque Plus gradient centrifugation and then either used fresh or cryopreserved at -140C. In general, triplicate wells were set up for every culture condition.

The library was obtained by PCR. At the Johns Hopkins FTIC core, DNA from the cultured CD4+ T cells underwent TCR sequencing with the Oncomine TCR Beta short-read assay. Genomic DNA was extracted from the cultured CD4+ T cells with the QIAamp micro DNA kit. Oncomine TCR Beta libraries from cultured CD4+ T cells were pooled with unique dual indexes and sequenced on an Illumina iSeq 100. The source study handled its data this way. Non-productive sequences were removed, and CDR3s that did not start with C, did not end with F or W, or were shorter than 7 amino acids were discarded. The MANAFEST web application was used to identify antigen-specific clonotypes by comparing peptide-stimulated wells against reference wells and other culture wells. For a clone to be called positive, the clone needed an FDR below 0.05, an odds ratio above 5, and a productive frequency above 0.1% in at least two of three replicate wells. A clonotype counted as cross-reactive if it showed significant expansion both in the SARS-CoV-2 spike wells and in at least one common cold coronavirus spike condition. Using R version 3.6.1, CDR3 homology was evaluated through Levenshtein distances (stringdist) along with unrooted phylogenetic trees (ape). TCRdb reran the public reads through fastp at Q25 and MiXCR, keeping productive beta chains. Rows with one shared CDR3 protein collapse into an entry with the most common genes and DNA. In this record, the V and J calls reflect TCRdb's handling and not the investigators' own analysis. Counted in this sample were around 20,000 distinct CDR3 sequences; around 44% of them appeared once. Clones ranked in the top ten supply 20% to 30% of the sample.

This specimen was CD4+ T cells from blood, cultured in vitro, taken before SARS-CoV-2 vaccination. Here the chain combines TRBV10-1 and TRBJ1-1; the D segment could be TRBD1, given 6 matching bases. This receptor was obtained from a human donor who had recovered from COVID-19. The DNA is as follows: TGCGCCAGCAGTGGTCACCGACAGGAGAACACTGAAGCTTTCTTT. The resulting protein is CASSGHRQENTEAFF.